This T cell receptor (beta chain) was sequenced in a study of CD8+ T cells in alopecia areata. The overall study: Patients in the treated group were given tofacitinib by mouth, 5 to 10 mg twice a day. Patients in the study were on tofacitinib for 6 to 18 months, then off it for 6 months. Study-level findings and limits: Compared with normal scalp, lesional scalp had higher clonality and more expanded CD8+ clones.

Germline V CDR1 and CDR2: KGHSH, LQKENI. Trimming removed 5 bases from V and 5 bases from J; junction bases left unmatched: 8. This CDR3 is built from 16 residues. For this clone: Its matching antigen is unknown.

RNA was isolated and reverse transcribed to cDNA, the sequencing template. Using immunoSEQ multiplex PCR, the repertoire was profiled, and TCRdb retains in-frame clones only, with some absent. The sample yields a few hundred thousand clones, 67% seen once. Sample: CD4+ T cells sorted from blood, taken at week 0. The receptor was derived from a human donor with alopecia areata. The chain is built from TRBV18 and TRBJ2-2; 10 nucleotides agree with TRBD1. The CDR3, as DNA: TGTGCCAGCTCAGCGGCCCGACAGGGGGCGACCGGGGAGCTGTTTTTT. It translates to CASSAARQGATGELFF.